Below, 30 T cell receptor beta chains from the same sample are listed, as sequenced in a study of blood T cell repertoires in COVID-19. The repertoire was sequenced with immunoSEQ multiplex PCR; TCRdb's copy has only in-frame clones and lacks some. The repertoire has approximately 26,000 clones, over 90% of them found once; the top ten carry roughly 2.1%. Sequenced material: peripheral blood. These TCRs come from a human donor in a cohort sampled during active COVID-19.

The rearrangement joins TRBV7-8 to TRBJ2-7; D is uncertain. Germline V gene lookup returns CDR1 SGHVS and CDR2 FQNEAQ. The V end lost 0 bases, the J end lost 3 bases, and 15 bases lay between the germline ends. CDR3 length: 16 amino acids. The CDR3 DNA sequence: TGTGCCAGCAGCTTAGCGCATACAAACGCGGACTACGAGCAGTACTTC. Translation: CASSLAHTNADYEQYF.

The genes are TRBV12-3 or TRBV12-4 and TRBJ2-7, with 8 nucleotides matching TRBD1. V shed 5 bases and J 3 bases; nucleotides not matched to a gene: 3. The CDR3 has 13 amino acids. CDR3 DNA: TGTGCCAGCAGTCGTGACAGGGGCTACGAGCAGTACTTC. Protein: CASSRDRGYEQYF.

V gene TRBV29-1 combines with J gene TRBJ2-3; 8 bases fit TRBD2. Per germline, CDR1 SQVTM and CDR2 ANQGSEA. After removal of 4 bases from V and 4 bases from J, the junction contained 13 bases not matched to a gene. The CDR3 is 16 amino acids. The CDR3 coding sequence is TGCAGCGTTGGGGCGGGGGGAGCGCTTCGAGCAGATACGCAGTATTTT. This translates into CSVGAGGALRADTQYF.

The V and J genes are TRBV27 and TRBJ2-5; 7 positions agree with TRBD2. V shed 7 bases, J shed 5 bases, and the junction held 7 bases outside the gene matches. Germline V CDR1 and CDR2: MNHEY, SMNVEV (reference sequence). The CDR3 is 13 amino acids. This CDR3 is CASTTRRGETQYF. Written as DNA, the CDR3 is TGTGCCAGCACAACTCGGCGGGGGGAGACCCAGTACTTC.

This clone has just one count. This chain links TRBV11-1 with TRBJ2-7; no firm D call. Deletions cut 1 base from V and 2 bases from J, with 6 bases between. Germline V gene sequence: CDR1 SGHAT, CDR2 FQDESV (reference sequence). This CDR3 spans 13 amino acids. CDR3 amino acids: CASSLVPTYEQYF. The CDR3 region has the DNA TGTGCCAGCAGCTTAGTCCCTACCTACGAGCAGTACTTC.

The CDR3 region has the DNA TGTGCCAGCAGCCAAGACCAACCCGGGGCCGGGGAGCTGTTTTTT. Amino acids: CASSQDQPGAGELFF. This chain links TRBV3-1 (or the pseudogene TRBV3-2) with TRBJ2-2; the D gene is possibly TRBD2 (5 bases). The V gene's germline CDR1 is LGHDT and CDR2 YNNKEL (reference sequence). The CDR3 runs 15 residues. The V and J ends lost 0 bases and 6 bases respectively, with 11 bases between them.

This clone was observed a few times. The rearrangement links TRBV10-1 to TRBJ1-1; D call uncertain. Germline CDR1 WNHNN, CDR2 SYGVQD (reference sequence). Between the trimmed V and J ends, which lost 3 bases and 9 bases, there was a span of 17 bases. The CDR3 sequence is 14 residues long. In nucleotides, the CDR3 is TGCGCCAGCAGTGATTTCTTCAGTGGAGGAAAAGCTTTCTTT. Translation: CASSDFFSGGKAFF.

This clone has just a few counts. This chain joins TRBV7-6 and TRBJ2-7; D may be TRBD1 (5 bases). This CDR3 is built from 17 residues. Deletions cut 1 base from V and 2 bases from J, with 18 bases between. Germline V gene data show CDR1 as SGHVS and CDR2 as FNYEAQ. CDR3 sequence reads: CASSLVAGCRTTYEQYF. CDR3 nucleotide sequence: TGTGCCAGCAGCTTAGTGGCAGGGTGTCGGACGACCTACGAGCAGTACTTC.

The chain has TRBV5-6 and TRBJ1-5; D gene unclear. CDR1 is SGHDT and CDR2 is YYEEEE in the germline V gene. The V end lost 4 bases, the J end lost 2 bases, and 7 bases lay between the germline ends. The CDR3 covers 13 residues. CDR3 nucleotide sequence: TGTGCCAGCAGCAACGGGGGCAATCAGCCCCAGCATTTT. This sequence encodes CASSNGGNQPQHF.

This rearrangement joins TRBV30 to TRBJ1-4, with TRBD1 identical over 8 bases. V trimming: 7 bases; J trimming: 8 bases; junction bases outside the gene matches: 6. This CDR3 spans 12 amino acids. Germline CDR1 reads GTSNPN; CDR2 reads SVGIG (reference sequence). For the CDR3, the DNA is TGTGCCTCCGGACAGGGTAGCGAAAAACTGTTTTTT. Protein sequence: CASGQGSEKLFF.

The chain carries TRBV15 and TRBJ2-7, with D perhaps TRBD1 (5 bases). There are 15 residues in the CDR3. Germline CDR1 reads LNHNV; CDR2 reads YYDKDF (reference sequence). The V end was cut by 1 base, the J end by 3 bases, with 13 bases between. The CDR3 spells CATSRAPDSDYEQYF. The CDR3 DNA is TGTGCCACCAGCAGAGCCCCTGACAGCGACTACGAGCAGTACTTC.

This chain links TRBV4-2 with TRBJ1-1; D is perhaps TRBD1 (5 bases). CDR1 is LGHNA, CDR2 YNFKEQ, per germline. The germline V and J ends were trimmed by 1 base and 0 bases, with 9 bases remaining between them. The CDR3 runs 15 residues. In DNA, the CDR3 is TGTGCCAGCAGCCAAGGCGGACAAATGAACACTGAAGCTTTCTTT. Its translation: CASSQGGQMNTEAFF.

This clone was picked up a small number of times. The V call is TRBV28, the J call TRBJ2-2; D ambiguous. V shed 3 bases and J shed 1 base, with 9 bases lying between them. Per the germline V gene, CDR1 is MDHEN and CDR2 is SYDVKM. CDR3 size: 15 residues. The CDR3 spells CASSFSPGNTGELFF. In nucleotides, the CDR3 is TGTGCCAGCAGTTTTAGTCCAGGGAACACCGGGGAGCTGTTTTTT.

The chain uses TRBV7-3 and TRBJ2-3; 7 nucleotides align to TRBD2. This CDR3 is 15 amino acids long. The V segment lost 6 bases and the J segment 0 bases; nucleotides outside the gene matches: 6. Germline V gene data show CDR1 as SGHTA and CDR2 as FQGTGA. CDR3 nucleotides: TGTGCCAGCAGTTCTCAGCGGGGCAGCACAGATACGCAGTATTTT. It translates to CASSSQRGSTDTQYF.

V usage is TRBV24-1 and J usage is TRBJ2-5; 8 bases line up with TRBD2. CDR1 is KGHDR and CDR2 is SFDVKD in the germline V gene. The CDR3 loop spans 13 amino acids. V gave up 7 bases and J gave up 4 bases; unmatched junction bases: 4. CDR3 loop: CATSRGGSETQYF. CDR3 coding DNA: TGTGCCACCAGCCGGGGGGGGTCAGAGACCCAGTACTTC.

This chain uses TRBV11-2 with TRBJ2-5; 8 bases agree with TRBD2. The V gene end was trimmed by 4 bases and the J gene end by 0 bases; junction bases not matched to a gene: 4. CDR1 and CDR2 (germline): SGHAT, FQNNGV. The CDR3 length is 15 residues. The DNA of the CDR3 is TGTGCCAGCAGCTCTACACTAGCGGACCAAGAGACCCAGTACTTC. Translated: CASSSTLADQETQYF.

This chain connects TRBV4-3 to TRBJ2-6, with a tentative D call TRBD1 (5 bases). The germline V gene encodes CDR1 LGHNA and CDR2 YSLEER. The V gene lost 1 base and the J gene lost 0 bases, with 16 bases spanning the gap. The CDR3 consists of 19 residues. CDR3: CASSQAGRTSDSGANVLTF. The CDR3 bases are TGCGCCAGCAGCCAAGCTGGCCGGACATCGGACTCTGGGGCCAACGTCCTGACTTTC.

The V call is TRBV2, the J call TRBJ2-1, with 9 bases that match TRBD2. Germline loops: CDR1 SNHLY, CDR2 FYNNEI. The CDR3 length is 17 residues. Germline trimming cut 6 bases from V and 1 base from J; bases unmatched to any gene: 10. CDR3 amino acids: CASRNPTSGYSYNEQFF. The CDR3 DNA sequence: TGTGCCAGCAGGAACCCGACTAGCGGATATTCCTACAATGAGCAGTTCTTC.

The V gene is TRBV6-2 or TRBV6-3, the J gene TRBJ1-1; D is ambiguous. Germline V CDR1 and CDR2: MNHEY, SVGEGT. Trimming removed 5 bases from V and 4 bases from J, with 8 bases in between. This CDR3 has 12 residues. CDR3 sequence (DNA): TGTGCCAGCAGTCGCAGAACCACTGAAGCTTTCTTT. Its protein product is CASSRRTTEAFF.

The rearrangement links TRBV11-2 to TRBJ2-5; D might be TRBD2 (6 bases). V was pared by 4 bases and J by 5 bases, with 17 bases between. Germline assignment: CDR1 SGHAT and CDR2 FQNNGV. This CDR3 is 15 amino acids long. As DNA, the CDR3 is TGTGCCAGCAGCTCCAATTTAGCGGCCAGTGAGACCCAGTACTTC. Translated, it gives CASSSNLAASETQYF.

The chain recombines TRBV5-1 with TRBJ2-7; tentatively, D is TRBD2 (6 bases). Germline V lookup: CDR1 SGHRS, CDR2 YFSETQ. CDR3 length equals 16 residues. The V end lost 4 bases, the J end lost 0 bases, and 17 bases lay between the germline ends. The CDR3 loop is CASSLPGGSPSYEQYF. In DNA, the CDR3 is TGCGCCAGCAGCCTACCCGGGGGATCACCCTCCTACGAGCAGTACTTC.

The gene calls are TRBV24-1 and TRBJ1-2; 11 bases are a match to TRBD1. The CDR3 covers 17 residues. V shed 3 bases, J shed 4 bases, and the junction held 9 bases outside the gene matches. Germline V gene sequence: CDR1 KGHDR, CDR2 SFDVKD. The CDR3 protein is CATSDQGTGGALYGYTF. DNA for the CDR3: TGTGCCACCAGTGATCAAGGGACAGGGGGGGCCCTCTATGGCTACACCTTC.

The chain combines TRBV7-7 with TRBJ2-2; D uncertain. This CDR3 is built from 13 residues. V lost 2 bases, J lost 6 bases, and 7 bases lay in between. Germline values: CDR1 SSHAT, CDR2 FNYEAQ (reference sequence). The CDR3 DNA follows: TGTGCCAGCAGCTTACAGGTCTCCGGGGAGCTGTTTTTT. It specifies CASSLQVSGELFF. Looking up the rest from reference TRBV7-7 and TRBJ2-2 gives the full variable domain: GAGVSQSPRYKVTKRGQDVTLRCDPISSHATLYWYQQALGQGPEFLTYFNYEAQPDKSGLPSDRFSAERPEGSISTLTIQRTEQRDSAMYRCASSLQVSGELFFGEGSRLTVL.

The count of this clone is one. The chain links TRBV11-3 to TRBJ1-2, with D possibly being TRBD1 (5 bases). The CDR3 is made up of 16 amino acids. Germline V gene data show CDR1 as SGHNT and CDR2 as YENEEA. V was shortened by 5 bases and J by 0 bases, with 16 bases between the two germline ends. The CDR3 nucleotides are TGTGCCAGCAGCCCCCGGGGGACCGAAGCTAACTATGGCTACACCTTC. It specifies CASSPRGTEANYGYTF.

The gene calls are TRBV6-6 and TRBJ1-3, with D hard to call. The germline gives CDR1 MNHNY, CDR2 SVGAGI (reference sequence). The CDR3 runs to 14 residues. Trimming took off 8 bases at V and 3 bases at J, with 14 bases between the two ends. CDR3 region: CASGSGLSGNTIYF. The DNA for the CDR3 is TGTGCCAGCGGTAGTGGGCTTAGTGGAAACACCATATATTTT.

The chain employs TRBV28 and TRBJ1-1, with 12 positions matching TRBD1. The ends lost 5 bases at V and 8 bases at J; junction bases unmatched: 6. The CDR3 totals 14 residues. Germline CDR1 and CDR2: MDHEN and SYDVKM. The CDR3 sequence: CASSKGQGAREAFF. The CDR3 DNA is TGTGCCAGCAGTAAGGGACAGGGGGCCAGGGAAGCTTTCTTT.

This chain joins TRBV2 and TRBJ2-7; TRBD2 agrees at 12 bases. CDR1 and CDR2 (germline): SNHLY, FYNNEI. V lost 3 bases and J lost 4; bases outside the gene matches: 7. CDR3 length: 16 amino acids. The CDR3, as DNA: TGTGCCAGCAGTGAGTTCCTAGCGGGAGGGTCATACGAGCAGTACTTC. Translation gives CASSEFLAGGSYEQYF. The variable domain in full, completed from reference TRBV2 and TRBJ2-7, reads EPEVTQTPSHQVTQMGQEVILRCVPISNHLYFYWYRQILGQKVEFLVSFYNNEISEKSEIFDDQFSVERPDGSNFTLKIRSTKLEDSAMYFCASSEFLAGGSYEQYFGPGTRLTVT.

The rearrangement joins TRBV4-3 to TRBJ2-2; 14 bases are a match to TRBD2. Germline loops: CDR1 LGHNA, CDR2 YSLEER. The CDR3 contains 19 residues. V shed 0 bases and J 3 bases; nucleotides not matched to a gene: 6. The CDR3 here is CASSQDGTSGGPYTGELFF. The CDR3 DNA reads as TGCGCCAGCAGCCAAGATGGGACTAGCGGGGGTCCTTACACCGGGGAGCTGTTTTTT.

In DNA form, the CDR3 reads TGTGCCAGCAGCCAAGGGACTGACAGCAATCAGCCCCAGCATTTT. Its translation: CASSQGTDSNQPQHF. The chain couples TRBV3-1 (or the pseudogene TRBV3-2) to TRBJ1-5; D gene unclear. The germline V and J ends were trimmed by 1 base and 1 base, with 8 bases remaining between them. The CDR3 sequence is 15 residues long. The germline CDR1 and CDR2 sequences are LGHDT and YNNKEL (reference sequence).

The chain is built from TRBV7-9 and TRBJ2-1, with D tentatively TRBD2 (6 bases). The germline gives CDR1 SEHNR, CDR2 FQNEAQ (reference sequence). The CDR3 has 15 residues. V gave up 5 bases and J gave up 10 bases, with 21 bases separating them. The CDR3 DNA reads as TGTGCCAGCAGCCCTTCCGGGACTCCCCTCGGGGAGCAGTTCTTC. This sequence encodes CASSPSGTPLGEQFF.